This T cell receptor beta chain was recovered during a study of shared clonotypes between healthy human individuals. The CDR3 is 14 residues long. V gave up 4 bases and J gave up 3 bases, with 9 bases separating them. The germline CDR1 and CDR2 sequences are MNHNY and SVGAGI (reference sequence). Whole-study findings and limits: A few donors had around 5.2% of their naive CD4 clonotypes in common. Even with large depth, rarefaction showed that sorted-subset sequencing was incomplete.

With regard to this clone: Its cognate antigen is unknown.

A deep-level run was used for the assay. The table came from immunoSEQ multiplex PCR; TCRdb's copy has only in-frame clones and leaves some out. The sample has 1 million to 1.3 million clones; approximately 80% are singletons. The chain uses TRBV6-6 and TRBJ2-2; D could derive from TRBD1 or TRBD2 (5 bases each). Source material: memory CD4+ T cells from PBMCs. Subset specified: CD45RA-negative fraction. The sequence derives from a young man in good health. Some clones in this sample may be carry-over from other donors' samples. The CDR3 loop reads CASSWDGYTGELFF. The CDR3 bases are TGTGCCAGCAGTTGGGACGGGTACACCGGGGAGCTGTTTTTT.